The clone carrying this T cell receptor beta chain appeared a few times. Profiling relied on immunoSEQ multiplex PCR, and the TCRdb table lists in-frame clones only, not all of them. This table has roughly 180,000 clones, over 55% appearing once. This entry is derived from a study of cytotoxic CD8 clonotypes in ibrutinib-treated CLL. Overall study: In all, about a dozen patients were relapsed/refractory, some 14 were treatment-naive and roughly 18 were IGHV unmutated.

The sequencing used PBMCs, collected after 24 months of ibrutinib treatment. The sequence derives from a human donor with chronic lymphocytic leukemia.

CDR3 nucleotide sequence: TGTGCCAGTAGTAGGCGGGACAGTGACAATCAGCCCCAGCATTTT. Encoded protein: CASSRRDSDNQPQHF. This chain connects TRBV19 to TRBJ1-5; 7 nucleotides line up with TRBD1. The germline CDR1 and CDR2 sequences are LNHDA and SQIVND (reference sequence). The CDR3 has 15 amino acids. The V gene end was trimmed by 4 bases and the J gene end by 3 bases; junction bases not matched to a gene: 6.